Many counts were recorded for the clone carrying this T cell receptor (beta chain). From about 400 ng of RNA, a library with molecular barcoded alpha/delta and beta/gamma adaptors was made. Each CDR3 protein is one row after TCRdb ran MiXCR on the reads. This sample carries approximately 45,000 distinct CDR3 sequences, 15% to 20% of them seen once, and the ten largest clones take 30% to 45%. This entry comes from a study of read filtering for tumor transcriptome and immune sequencing. The CDR3 spans 13 residues. CDR1 is SGDLS and CDR2 is YYNGEE in the germline V gene. The V segment lost 0 bases and the J segment 6 bases; nucleotides outside the gene matches: 3.

The TCR originated in a donor aged 40 or over with multiple myeloma. Material: a population of CD138-negative cells sorted from bone marrow. The chain couples TRBV9 to TRBJ2-7, with 7 bases aligning to TRBD1. CDR3 DNA: TGTGCCAGCAGCGTAGGACAGGGCCTCGAGCAGTACTTC. Translation gives CASSVGQGLEQYF.